One and the same sample provided the 10 T cell receptor beta chains below, sequenced in a study of neurological immune-mediated disorders. Time point denoted: longitudinal time-point 3. One entry per CDR3 protein results from TCRdb running MiXCR on the 5' RACE reads. The sample holds more than 75,000 distinct CDR3 sequences, around 4.7% seen once. The material sequenced was PBMCs. The source is a woman in her fifties or sixties with multiple sclerosis.

This clonotype occurred many times. This sequence joins TRBV28 and TRBJ1-1; the D is unclear. This CDR3 region has 14 residues. V lost 8 bases, J lost 1 base, and 14 bases lay in between. CDR1 is MDHEN and CDR2 is SYDVKM in the germline V gene. The CDR3 spells CASYLRRRNTEAFF. The DNA for the CDR3 is TGTGCCAGCTATCTTAGGAGGAGGAACACTGAAGCTTTCTTT. Based on the CDR3 plus reference TRBV28 and TRBJ1-1, the full variable domain is DVKVTQSSRYLVKRTGEKVFLECVQDMDHENMFWYRQDPGLGLRLIYFSYDVKMKEKGDIPEGYSVSREKKERFSLILESASTNQTSMYLCASYLRRRNTEAFFGQGTRLTVV.

Many counts were recorded for this clonotype. The chain carries TRBV6-6 and TRBJ1-3, with D unresolved. With 6 bases removed from V and 4 bases from J, the gap between germline ends came to 7 bases. The CDR3 extends over 12 amino acids. Germline V gene data show CDR1 as MNHNY and CDR2 as SVGAGI (reference sequence). CDR3 loop: CASREGGNTIYF. The CDR3 region has the DNA TGTGCCAGCAGAGAAGGAGGAAACACCATATATTTT.

This clonotype showed up many times. The chain couples TRBV20-1 to TRBJ2-3; 9 nucleotides match TRBD2. This CDR3 region has 16 residues. The junction had 6 bases not matched to a gene; V was cut back by 0 bases and J by 2 bases. The germline V gene has CDR1 DFQATT and CDR2 SNEGSKA (reference sequence). Written as DNA, the CDR3 is TGCAGTGCTAGAGATCCCAGCGGGGGGTTCACAGATACGCAGTATTTT. Translating it yields CSARDPSGGFTDTQYF.

This clonotype was detected many times. V usage is TRBV5-1 and J usage is TRBJ1-1; weak D call: TRBD1 (5 bases). The CDR3 contains 15 residues. CDR1 is SGHRS, CDR2 YFSETQ, per germline. V lost 0 bases and J lost 5, with 14 bases in between. CDR3 DNA: TGCGCCAGCAGCTTGGTCTGGGACCCGACTACTGAAGCTTTCTTT. This translates into CASSLVWDPTTEAFF.

The sample holds many counts of this clonotype. The CDR3 DNA reads TGTGCCAGTACCGGGGACAGGGGGACACCCCTCCACTTT. As protein: CASTGDRGTPLHF. The chain uses TRBV19 and TRBJ1-6; 11 bases line up with TRBD1. In germline, CDR1 is LNHDA, CDR2 SQIVND (reference sequence). The V and J ends lost 7 bases and 11 bases, in that order; junction bases with no gene match: 4. The CDR3 loop spans 13 amino acids. Complete variable domain (other parts from reference TRBV19 and TRBJ1-6): DGGITQSPKYLFRKEGQNVTLSCEQNLNHDAMYWYRQDPGQGLRLIYYSQIVNDFQKGDIAEGYSVSREKKESFPLTVTSAQKNPTAFYLCASTGDRGTPLHFGNGTRLTVT.

In its sample, this clonotype was seen many times. The chain recombines TRBV11-2 with TRBJ2-7, with D perhaps matching TRBD1 (7 bases). The CDR3 sequence is 14 residues long. V was cut by 5 bases and J by 7 bases, with 18 bases left in between. Looked up from germline, CDR1 is SGHAT and CDR2 is FQNNGV. In DNA, the CDR3 is TGTGCCAGCAGCCTGGAGGGACAGCGTGGGGAGCAGTACTTC. This codes for CASSLEGQRGEQYF.

At least ten counts were recorded for this clonotype. The chain links TRBV12-3 or TRBV12-4 to TRBJ1-2; unclear D gene. The V gene lost 6 bases and the J gene lost 0 bases, with 5 bases spanning the gap. The CDR3 loop spans 12 amino acids. The CDR3 sequence: CASSRANYGYTF. CDR3 DNA: TGTGCCAGCAGCCGTGCTAACTATGGCTACACCTTC.

Remarks on this clonotype: The junction shows a germline mismatch at one end, possibly a read error. The J gene is TRBJ1-2, the V gene TRBV5-1; TRBD1 is a possible D gene (5 bases). From germline, CDR1 is SGHRS and CDR2 YFSETQ. This CDR3 contains 13 residues. The chain's CDR3 is CASNSGTNYGYTF. The DNA of the CDR3 is TGCGCCAGCAACTCGGGGACGAACTATGGATACACCTTC.

This clonotype was observed at least ten times. The chain carries TRBV7-9 and TRBJ2-2; 8 bases fit TRBD1. The germline V gene has CDR1 SEHNR and CDR2 FQNEAQ (reference sequence). This CDR3 is built from 14 residues. Trimming at V came to 2 bases and at J to 7 bases, leaving 3 bases not matched to a gene. The CDR3 coding sequence is TGTGCCAGCAGCTTACAGGGGGCCGGCGGGGAGCTGTTTTTT. Its translation: CASSLQGAGGELFF.

This clonotype has ten or more counts. V is TRBV7-2 and J is TRBJ2-1; 7 bases agree with TRBD2. V shed 4 bases and J 0 bases; nucleotides not matched to a gene: 3. The CDR3 length is 15 residues. CDR1 and CDR2 from the germline V gene are SGHTA and FQGNSA. In DNA form, the CDR3 reads TGTGCCAGCAGCTCGCGGGGGAACTCCTACAATGAGCAGTTCTTC. It is translated as CASSSRGNSYNEQFF.